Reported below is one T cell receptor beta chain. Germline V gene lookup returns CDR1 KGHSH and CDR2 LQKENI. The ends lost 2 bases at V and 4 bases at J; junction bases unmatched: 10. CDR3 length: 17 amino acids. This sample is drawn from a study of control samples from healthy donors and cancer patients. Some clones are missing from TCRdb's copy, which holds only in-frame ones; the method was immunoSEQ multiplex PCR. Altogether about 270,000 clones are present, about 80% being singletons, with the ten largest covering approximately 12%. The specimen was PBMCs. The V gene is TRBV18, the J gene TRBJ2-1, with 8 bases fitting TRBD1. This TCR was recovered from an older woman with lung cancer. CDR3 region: CASSPRQGRFGYNEQFF. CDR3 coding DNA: TGTGCCAGCTCACCAAGACAGGGGAGGTTTGGGTACAATGAGCAGTTCTTC.